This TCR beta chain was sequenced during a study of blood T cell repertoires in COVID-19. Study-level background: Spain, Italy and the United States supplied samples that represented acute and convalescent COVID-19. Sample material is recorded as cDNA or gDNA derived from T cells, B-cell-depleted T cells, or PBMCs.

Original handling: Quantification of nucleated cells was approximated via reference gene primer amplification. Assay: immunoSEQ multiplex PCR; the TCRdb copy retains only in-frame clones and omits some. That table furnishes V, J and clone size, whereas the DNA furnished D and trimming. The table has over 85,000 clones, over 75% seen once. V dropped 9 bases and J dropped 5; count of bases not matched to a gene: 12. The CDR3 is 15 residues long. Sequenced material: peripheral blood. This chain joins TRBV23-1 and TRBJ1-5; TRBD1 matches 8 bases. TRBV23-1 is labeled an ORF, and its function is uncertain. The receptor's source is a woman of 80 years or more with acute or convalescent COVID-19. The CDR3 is CARDTRTGTDQPQHF. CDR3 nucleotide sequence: TGCGCCAGAGATACAAGGACAGGGACGGATCAGCCCCAGCATTTT.